Each of the 14 T cell receptor beta chains below was sequenced from the same sample in a study of T-cell reconstitution after alpha-beta-depleted transplantation in children. It was with unique molecular identifiers that the TCRbeta library was prepared. From the PCR reads, TCRdb called clonotypes with MiXCR, one entry per CDR3 protein. The sample has 700,000 to 950,000 distinct CDR3 sequences, approximately 15% seen once. The source material was PBMCs, mostly from graft donor cells, sampled 360 days after TCRalphabeta/CD19-depleted stem cell transplant. The source of these receptors is a male patient aged 10-17 years who had a stem cell transplant for acute lymphoblastic leukemia, so the T cells may come from the graft donor.

CDR3 nucleotide sequence: TGTGCCAGCGACCCATCTGGGGCCAACGTCCTGACTTTC. Its protein product is CASDPSGANVLTF. The rearrangement links TRBV7-9 to TRBJ2-6; the D is unclear. Between the trimmed V and J ends, which lost 8 bases and 1 base, there was a span of 6 bases. CDR1 is SEHNR and CDR2 is FQNEAQ in the germline V gene (reference sequence). CDR3 size: 13 residues.

The rearrangement uses TRBV29-1 and TRBJ1-2; the D is unclear. Germline lookup yields CDR1 SQVTM and CDR2 ANQGSEA. V shed 4 bases and J shed 3 bases, with 12 bases lying between them. The CDR3 consists of 13 residues. Here the CDR3 DNA reads TGCAGCGTTGTTAGCGGCGTCTACTATGGCTACACCTTC. Translation: CSVVSGVYYGYTF.

This clonotype was seen many times. J is TRBJ1-5 and V is TRBV28; TRBD1 might be the D (6 bases). The CDR3 loop spans 15 amino acids. CDR1 is MDHEN, CDR2 SYDVKM, per germline. V lost 10 bases and J 3 bases, leaving 19 bases between the germline ends. The CDR3 spells CAIRSGGSYNQPQHF. The CDR3 DNA reads TGTGCCATCAGATCGGGGGGCTCTTACAATCAGCCCCAGCATTTT.

The rearrangement links TRBV27 to TRBJ2-1; no definite D call. Trimming removed 5 bases at V and 7 bases at J, with 12 bases between. Germline assignment: CDR1 MNHEY and CDR2 SMNVEV (reference sequence). The CDR3 is 13 residues long. CDR3 nucleotides: TGTGCCAGCAGTGATACGTTACTTAATGAGCAGTTCTTC. Its protein product is CASSDTLLNEQFF.

J is TRBJ2-4 and V is TRBV12-3 or TRBV12-4; D is ambiguous. V was pared by 6 bases and J by 0 bases, with 15 bases between. The CDR3 is 16 residues long. This chain's CDR3 is CASRPPSYGAKNIQYF. For the CDR3, the DNA is TGTGCCAGCAGACCTCCGTCTTACGGAGCCAAAAACATTCAGTACTTC.

The chain carries TRBV7-9 and TRBJ2-5, with TRBD2 matching 7 bases. The CDR3 sequence is 15 residues long. CDR1 SEHNR and CDR2 FQNEAQ come from the germline V gene (reference sequence). V trimming: 8 bases; J trimming: 3 bases; junction bases outside the gene matches: 12. The CDR3 is CASCLGRASEETQYF. The CDR3 nucleotides read TGTGCCAGCTGTTTAGGGAGGGCCTCTGAAGAGACCCAGTACTTC.

As DNA, the CDR3 is TGTGCCAGCAGCTCACGGGGTCGCTCTGGGGCCAACGTCCTGACTTTC. Residues: CASSSRGRSGANVLTF. The chain has TRBV7-2 and TRBJ2-6; perhaps TRBD2 as D (5 bases). This CDR3 spans 16 amino acids. Trimming stripped 4 bases from V and 0 bases from J, with 10 bases between. Germline V gives CDR1 SGHTA, CDR2 FQGNSA.

V is TRBV3-1 and J is TRBJ2-1, with D uncertain. The V gene's germline CDR1 is LGHDT and CDR2 YNNKEL (reference sequence). The CDR3 sequence is 13 residues long. Trimming removed 0 bases at V and 8 bases at J, with 8 bases between. CDR3 protein: CASSQDLDYEQFF. The CDR3 DNA reads as TGTGCCAGCAGCCAAGATCTAGATTATGAGCAGTTCTTC.

This clonotype was seen only a few times. This chain joins TRBV15 and TRBJ2-1, with 8 bases matching TRBD2. Looked up from germline, CDR1 is LNHNV and CDR2 is YYDKDF (reference sequence). Trimming took 2 bases from V and 6 from J; bases not matched to a gene: 12. This CDR3 region has 17 residues. CDR3 nucleotide sequence: TGTGCCACCAGCAGAAGCCACCCTAGCGGGTGGGGCAATGAGCAGTTCTTC. It encodes CATSRSHPSGWGNEQFF. Drawing the rest from reference TRBV15 and TRBJ2-1, the complete variable domain is DAMVIQNPRYQVTQFGKPVTLSCSQTLNHNVMYWYQQKSSQAPKLLFHYYDKDFNNEADTPDNFQSRRPNTSFCFLDIRSPGLGDTAMYLCATSRSHPSGWGNEQFFGPGTRLTVL.

This clonotype was found a few times. The chain combines TRBV5-6 with TRBJ2-7; D is unresolved. Germline V gene data show CDR1 as SGHDT and CDR2 as YYEEEE. Trimming took 0 bases from V and 1 from J, leaving 8 bases between them. The CDR3 is made up of 14 amino acids. The CDR3: CASSLDRHSYEQYF. The CDR3 DNA reads TGTGCCAGCAGCTTGGACCGTCATTCCTACGAGCAGTACTTC.

This clonotype was found many times. The chain links TRBV29-1 to TRBJ2-4; D not resolved. The V gene's germline CDR1 is SQVTM and CDR2 ANQGSEA. V was pared by 6 bases and J by 5 bases, with 8 bases between. The CDR3 contains 11 residues. As DNA, the CDR3 is TGCAGCGTCAAGCCCCAAAACATTCAGTACTTC. This sequence encodes CSVKPQNIQYF.

The chain employs TRBV5-1 and TRBJ2-1; 13 positions match TRBD2. V lost 7 bases and J lost 9; bases outside the gene matches: 7. CDR3 length equals 14 residues. CDR1 SGHRS and CDR2 YFSETQ come from the germline V gene. CDR3 nucleotides: TGCGCCAGCTTCGGACTAGCGGGAGAGGGTGAGCAGTTCTTC. It translates to CASFGLAGEGEQFF.

The chain recombines TRBV14 with TRBJ2-4; D uncertain. Germline values: CDR1 SGHDN, CDR2 FVKESK. The V gene lost 3 bases and the J gene lost 0 bases, with 6 bases spanning the gap. The CDR3 is 14 residues long. CDR3 sequence reads: CASSQAVAKNIQYF. Written as DNA, the CDR3 is TGTGCCAGCAGCCAGGCGGTAGCCAAAAACATTCAGTACTTC.

This rearrangement joins TRBV2 to TRBJ2-1; the D is unclear. The V gene lost 6 bases and the J gene lost 1 base, with 13 bases spanning the gap. Germline CDR1 and CDR2: SNHLY and FYNNEI. This CDR3 comprises 15 residues. The DNA of the CDR3 is TGTGCCAGCAGGCCGCGGAGCACGTCCTACAATGAGCAGTTCTTC. Translated, it gives CASRPRSTSYNEQFF.